Each of the 9 T cell receptor beta chains below was sequenced from the same sample in a study of T cell responses to AZD1222 COVID-19 vaccine. Libraries were prepared by immunoSEQ multiplex PCR; TCRdb keeps only in-frame clonotypes and omits some of them. Of some 100,000 clones listed, around 90% are singletons. The sample consisted of peripheral blood, taken on day 0 of AZD1222 vaccination. All receptors derive from an adult in good health.

V usage is TRBV19 and J usage is TRBJ1-6; 11 positions match TRBD1. This CDR3 spans 17 amino acids. Germline V gene data show CDR1 as LNHDA and CDR2 as SQIVND (reference sequence). V was pared by 3 bases and J by 10 bases, with 11 bases of the junction left unmatched. The CDR3 nucleotides are TGTGCCAGTAGTATGATATTCACCGGGACAGGGGGATCACCCCTCCACTTT. Translation gives CASSMIFTGTGGSPLHF.

The chain has TRBV7-9 and TRBJ2-1; D is perhaps TRBD1 or TRBD2 (5 bases each). V gave up 1 base and J gave up 9 bases, with 10 bases separating them. This CDR3 region has 13 residues. Germline lookup yields CDR1 SEHNR and CDR2 FQNEAQ (reference sequence). The CDR3 loop is CASSLDSGAEQFF. The CDR3 coding sequence is TGTGCCAGCAGCTTAGATTCCGGGGCTGAGCAGTTCTTC. Based on the CDR3 plus reference TRBV7-9 and TRBJ2-1, the full variable domain is DTGVSQNPRHKITKRGQNVTFRCDPISEHNRLYWYRQTLGQGPEFLTYFQNEAQLEKSRLLSDRFSAERPKGSFSTLEIQRTEQGDSAMYLCASSLDSGAEQFFGPGTRLTVL.

This chain uses TRBV28 with TRBJ1-2; D remains unclear. With 7 bases removed from V and 2 bases from J, the gap between germline ends came to 5 bases. The CDR3 loop spans 11 amino acids. Looked up from germline, CDR1 is MDHEN and CDR2 is SYDVKM. For the CDR3, the DNA is TGTGCCAGCACAGGAAACTATGGCTACACCTTC. Translated, it gives CASTGNYGYTF.

The J gene is TRBJ2-7, the V gene TRBV12-5; D is uncertain. The CDR3 is 13 amino acids. V was trimmed by 1 base and J by 5 bases, leaving 9 bases between them. Germline values: CDR1 LGHNT, CDR2 FRNRAP. The CDR3 protein is CASGLAFVHEQYF. For the CDR3, the DNA is TGTGCTAGTGGTTTGGCCTTTGTCCACGAGCAGTACTTC.

CDR3 region: CARGMGVEKLFF. CDR3 nucleotide sequence: TGTGCCCGCGGGATGGGCGTTGAAAAACTGTTTTTT. The chain couples TRBV7-7 to TRBJ1-4; no reliable D call. The ends were cut back, 11 bases at V and 7 bases at J, with 14 bases in the middle. The CDR3 spans 12 residues. Germline V gene sequence: CDR1 SSHAT, CDR2 FNYEAQ (reference sequence).

This clone was recorded once. The rearrangement joins TRBV19 to TRBJ2-7, with 8 bases lining up with TRBD2. There are 13 residues in the CDR3. Germline V lookup: CDR1 LNHDA, CDR2 SQIVND (reference sequence). The junction had 6 bases not matched to a gene; V was cut back by 4 bases and J by 7 bases. The CDR3 spells CASSTGTRREQYF. The CDR3 DNA reads as TGTGCCAGTAGTACAGGGACTAGAAGGGAGCAGTACTTC.

This rearrangement joins TRBV5-1 to TRBJ1-6; 7 nucleotides match TRBD1. The CDR3 length is 12 residues. The V segment lost 4 bases and the J segment 8 bases; nucleotides outside the gene matches: 0. CDR1 and CDR2 from the germline V gene are SGHRS and YFSETQ. CDR3 in amino acids: CASSQGDSPLHF. For the CDR3, the DNA is TGCGCCAGCAGCCAGGGGGATTCACCCCTCCACTTT.

The chain joins TRBV3-1 (or the pseudogene TRBV3-2) to TRBJ2-1, with 7 bases that match TRBD2. The CDR3 has 14 amino acids. Per germline, CDR1 LGHDT and CDR2 YNNKEL (reference sequence). V lost 1 base, J lost 14 bases, and 11 bases stayed unmatched. CDR3 protein: CASSQGRAGRFKFF. CDR3 coding DNA: TGTGCCAGCAGCCAAGGGAGAGCGGGACGGTTCAAGTTCTTC.

About this clone itself: This CDR3 is also generated by other DNA sequences in the sample. V is TRBV2 and J is TRBJ1-1; no reliable D call. This CDR3 is 12 amino acids long. Trimming stripped 7 bases from V and 2 bases from J, with 8 bases between. Germline-derived CDR1 and CDR2 are SNHLY and FYNNEI. In DNA, the CDR3 is TGTGCCAGCACCATCAGCAACACTGAAGCTTTCTTT. This translates into CASTISNTEAFF.